In this sample, the clone carrying this T cell receptor (beta chain) turned up many times. This sample was included in a study of blood T cell repertoires in COVID-19. Study context: Samples representing acute and convalescent COVID-19 were sourced from the United States, Italy and Spain. The cDNA or gDNA used as material had been derived from T cells, B-cell-depleted T cells, or PBMCs.

In the original workflow: Counts of nucleated cells, estimated from reference gene primer amplification, were obtained. TCRdb's table, derived via immunoSEQ multiplex PCR, lists solely in-frame clones and lacks some. The V and J calls and clone size come from that table; D and trimming were worked out from the DNA. The sample contains 100,000 to 150,000 clones, 80% to 90% of which appear only once. Sequences were obtained from peripheral blood. This sequence originates from a man aged 50-60 years with active or convalescent COVID-19.

The CDR3 region has the DNA TGCGCCAGCAGCTGGGGACAGGGACGTGGCTACACCTTC. Residues: CASSWGQGRGYTF. The rearrangement joins TRBV5-1 to TRBJ1-2; 9 positions agree with TRBD1. The V segment lost 3 bases and the J segment 7 bases; nucleotides outside the gene matches: 4. The V gene's germline CDR1 is SGHRS and CDR2 YFSETQ. The CDR3 consists of 13 residues.